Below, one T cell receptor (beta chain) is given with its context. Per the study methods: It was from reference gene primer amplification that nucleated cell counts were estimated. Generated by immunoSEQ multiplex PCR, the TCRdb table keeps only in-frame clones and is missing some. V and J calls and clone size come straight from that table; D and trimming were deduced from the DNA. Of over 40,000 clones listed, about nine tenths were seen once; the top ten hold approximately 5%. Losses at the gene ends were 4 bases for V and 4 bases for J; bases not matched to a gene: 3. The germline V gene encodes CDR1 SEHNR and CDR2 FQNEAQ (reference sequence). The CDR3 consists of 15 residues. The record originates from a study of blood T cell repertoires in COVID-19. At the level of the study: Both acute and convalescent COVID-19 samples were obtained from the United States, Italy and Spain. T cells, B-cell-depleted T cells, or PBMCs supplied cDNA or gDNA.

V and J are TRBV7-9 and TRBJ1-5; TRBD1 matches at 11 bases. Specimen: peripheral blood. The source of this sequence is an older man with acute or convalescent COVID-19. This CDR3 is CASSSGQGGNQPQHF. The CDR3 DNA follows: TGTGCCAGCAGCTCGGGACAGGGGGGAAATCAGCCCCAGCATTTT.